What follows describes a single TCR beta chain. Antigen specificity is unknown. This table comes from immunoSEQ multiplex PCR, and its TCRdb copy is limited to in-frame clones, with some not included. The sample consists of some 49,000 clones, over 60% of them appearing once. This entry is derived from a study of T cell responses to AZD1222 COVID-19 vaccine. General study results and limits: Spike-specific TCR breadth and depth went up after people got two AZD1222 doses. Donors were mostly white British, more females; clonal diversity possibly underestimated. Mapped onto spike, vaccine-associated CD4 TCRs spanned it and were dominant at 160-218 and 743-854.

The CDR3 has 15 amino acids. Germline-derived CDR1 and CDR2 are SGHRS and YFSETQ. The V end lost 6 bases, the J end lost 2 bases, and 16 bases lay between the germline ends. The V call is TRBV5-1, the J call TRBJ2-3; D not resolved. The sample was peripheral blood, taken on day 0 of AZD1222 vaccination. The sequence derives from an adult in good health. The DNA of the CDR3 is TGCGCCAGCACTCAACAGCCCGGTCCCACAGATACGCAGTATTTT. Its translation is CASTQQPGPTDTQYF.